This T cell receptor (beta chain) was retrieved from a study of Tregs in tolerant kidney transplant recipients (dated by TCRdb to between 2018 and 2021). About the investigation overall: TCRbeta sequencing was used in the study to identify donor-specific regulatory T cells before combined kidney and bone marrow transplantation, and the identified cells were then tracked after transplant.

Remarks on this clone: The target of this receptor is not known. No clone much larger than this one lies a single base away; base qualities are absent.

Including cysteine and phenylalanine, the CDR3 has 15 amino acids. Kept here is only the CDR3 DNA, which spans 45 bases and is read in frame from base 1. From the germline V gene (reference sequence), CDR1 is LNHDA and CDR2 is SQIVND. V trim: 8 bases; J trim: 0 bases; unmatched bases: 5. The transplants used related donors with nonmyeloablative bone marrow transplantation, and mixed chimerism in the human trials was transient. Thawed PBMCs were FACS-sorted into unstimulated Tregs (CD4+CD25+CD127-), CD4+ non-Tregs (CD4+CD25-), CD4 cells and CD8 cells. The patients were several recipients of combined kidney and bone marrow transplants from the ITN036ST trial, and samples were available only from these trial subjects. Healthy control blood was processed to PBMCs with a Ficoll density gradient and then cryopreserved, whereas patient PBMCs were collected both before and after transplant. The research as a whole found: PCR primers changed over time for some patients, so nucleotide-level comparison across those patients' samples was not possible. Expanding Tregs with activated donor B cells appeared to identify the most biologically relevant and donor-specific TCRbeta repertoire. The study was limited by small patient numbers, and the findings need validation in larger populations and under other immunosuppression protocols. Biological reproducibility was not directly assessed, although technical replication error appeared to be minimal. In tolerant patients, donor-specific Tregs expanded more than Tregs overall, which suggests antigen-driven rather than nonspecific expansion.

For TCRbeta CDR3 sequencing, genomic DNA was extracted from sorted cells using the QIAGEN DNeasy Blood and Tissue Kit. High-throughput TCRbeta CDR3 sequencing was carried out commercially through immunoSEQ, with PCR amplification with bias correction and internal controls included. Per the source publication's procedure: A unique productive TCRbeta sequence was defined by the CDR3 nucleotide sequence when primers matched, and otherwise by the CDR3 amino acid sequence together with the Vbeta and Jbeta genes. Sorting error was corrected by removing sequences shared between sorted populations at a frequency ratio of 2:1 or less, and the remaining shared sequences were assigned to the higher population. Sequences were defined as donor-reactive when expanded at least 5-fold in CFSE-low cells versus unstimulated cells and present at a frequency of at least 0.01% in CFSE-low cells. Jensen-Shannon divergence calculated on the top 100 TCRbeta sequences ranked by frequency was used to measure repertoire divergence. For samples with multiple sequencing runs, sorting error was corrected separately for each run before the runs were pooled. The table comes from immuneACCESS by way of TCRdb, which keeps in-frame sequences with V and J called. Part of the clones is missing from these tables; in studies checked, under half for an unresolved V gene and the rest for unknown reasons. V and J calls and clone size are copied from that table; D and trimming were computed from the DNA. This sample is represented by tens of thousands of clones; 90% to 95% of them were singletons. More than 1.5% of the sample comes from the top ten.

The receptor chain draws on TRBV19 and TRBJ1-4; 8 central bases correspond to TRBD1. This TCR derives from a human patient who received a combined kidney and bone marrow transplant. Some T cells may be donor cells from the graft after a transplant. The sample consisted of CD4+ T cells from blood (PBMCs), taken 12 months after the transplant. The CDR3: CASQRGQATNEKLFF. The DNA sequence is TGTGCCAGTCAGAGGGGACAGGCAACTAATGAAAAACTGTTTTTT.